These T cell receptor beta chains were read from a single sample in a study of T cell changes during pregnancy in multiple sclerosis. The repertoire was sequenced with immunoSEQ multiplex PCR; TCRdb's copy has only in-frame clones and lacks some. Among approximately 79,000 clones listed, 93% were seen once. Specimen: peripheral blood, collected in the second trimester of pregnancy. The origin of the receptors is a female donor in good health, enrolled as a control in a pregnancy study. Each CDR3 is given with its conserved first and last residue. A D gene is named only where the DNA matches it firmly. The size of a clone is reported for some rows only, either as once, few or many, or as a class for expanded clones.

>-|TRBJ1-6|TRBV5-1|-
CASSSQGTGLGGPLHF
TGCGCCAGCAGCTCACAGGGCACCGGCCTGGGCGGACCCCTCCACTTT
>TRBD1|TRBJ1-2|TRBV7-9|-
CASSSWTGLTNYGYTF
TGTGCCAGCAGCTCGTGGACAGGTCTGACTAACTATGGCTACACCTTC
>TRBD2|TRBJ2-2|TRBV27|-
CASSGTSGNTGELFF
TGTGCCAGCAGTGGGACTAGCGGGAACACCGGGGAGCTGTTTTTT
>-|TRBJ2-7|TRBV5-1|-
CASSMGDNDLYEQYF
TGCGCCAGCAGCATGGGGGACAACGATCTCTACGAGCAGTACTTC
>-|TRBJ2-1|TRBV2|once
CASRALQFDNEQFF
TGTGCCAGCAGGGCTCTTCAATTTGACAATGAGCAGTTCTTC
>-|TRBJ2-7|TRBV30|-
CARGSGAEQYF
TGTGCCCGGGGATCAGGGGCCGAGCAGTACTTC
>TRBD1|TRBJ1-6|TRBV2|once
CASSSTGQPNSPLHF
TGTGCCAGCAGTTCGACGGGACAGCCTAATTCACCCCTCCACTTT
>-|TRBJ1-5|TRBV2|-
CASSEVPSEQPQHF
TGTGCCAGCAGTGAAGTCCCGTCGGAGCAGCCCCAGCATTTT
>TRBD1|TRBJ2-2|TRBV11-2|once
CASSVRGRNTGELFF
TGTGCCAGCAGCGTCAGGGGGCGCAACACCGGGGAGCTGTTTTTT
>TRBD1|TRBJ1-1|TRBV5-1|-
CASSARMTGDYEAFF
TGCGCCAGCAGCGCACGTATGACAGGGGATTATGAAGCTTTCTTT
>-|TRBJ2-2|TRBV6-5|-
CASSYSADPRVGELFF
TGTGCCAGCAGTTACTCGGCAGACCCCCGGGTCGGGGAGCTGTTTTTT
>TRBD2|TRBJ2-3|TRBV6-4|-
CASSPTSGGARDTQYF
TGTGCCAGCAGCCCGACTAGCGGGGGGGCGAGAGATACGCAGTATTTT
>-|TRBJ2-2|TRBV7-9|-
CASSSQGTGELFF
TGTGCCAGCAGTTCTCAGGGTACCGGGGAGCTGTTTTTT
>TRBD1|TRBJ1-5|TRBV7-2|-
CASSDNVRQGADSGQPQHF
TGTGCCAGCAGCGACAACGTCCGCCAGGGGGCGGATTCCGGTCAGCCCCAGCATTTT
>TRBD1|TRBJ1-6|TRBV10-3|-
CAISANRGLNSPLHF
TGTGCCATCAGTGCCAACAGGGGGCTTAATTCACCCCTCCACTTT
>-|TRBJ2-3|TRBV4-3|-
CASSQESGLTRPDTQYF
TGCGCCAGCAGCCAAGAGTCTGGCCTCACCAGGCCAGATACGCAGTATTTT
>-|TRBJ2-1|TRBV5-1|-
CASSLGQPSYNEQFF
TGCGCCAGCAGCTTGGGACAGCCTTCATACAATGAGCAGTTCTTC
>TRBD2|TRBJ2-3|TRBV12-5|once
CASGPPTKTSGGTDTQYF
TGTGCTAGTGGTCCCCCAACCAAGACTAGCGGGGGCACAGATACGCAGTATTTT
>TRBD1|TRBJ2-2|TRBV7-9|-
CASSVVQGVNTGELFF
TGTGCCAGCAGCGTGGTACAGGGGGTTAACACCGGGGAGCTGTTTTTT
>-|TRBJ1-5|TRBV4-2|-
CASSQDSSSNQPQHF
TGTGCCAGCAGCCAAGATTCGAGTAGCAATCAGCCCCAGCATTTT
>-|TRBJ2-7|TRBV11-2|-
CASAEDYTYEQYF
TGTGCCAGCGCTGAGGACTACACCTACGAGCAGTACTTC
>-|TRBJ2-5|TRBV21-1|few
CASSKDLAGGKETQYF
TGTGCCAGCAGCAAAGATCTAGCGGGGGGGAAGGAGACCCAGTACTTC
>TRBD2|TRBJ2-7|TRBV19|-
CASSPQRGGGLYEQYF
TGTGCCAGTAGTCCCCAACGGGGCGGGGGTCTTTACGAGCAGTACTTC
>-|TRBJ1-1|TRBV7-8|-
CASSLQGSRATEAFF
TGTGCCAGCAGCTTACAGGGCTCCAGGGCCACTGAAGCTTTCTTT
>-|TRBJ1-6|TRBV27|-
CASSLTGPNSPLHF
TGTGCCAGCAGTTTAACAGGGCCTAATTCACCCCTCCACTTT
>-|TRBJ1-1|TRBV6-5|-
CASSYEGRGDTEAFF
TGTGCCAGCAGTTACGAAGGCCGGGGGGACACTGAAGCTTTCTTT
>-|TRBJ1-5|TRBV7-2|once
CASSLEGTRSNQPQHF
TGTGCCAGCAGCTTAGAGGGGACAAGGAGCAATCAGCCCCAGCATTTT
>-|TRBJ1-2|TRBV11-3|-
CASSLEGGRIKNYGYTF
TGTGCCAGCAGCTTAGAGGGGGGGCGAATAAAGAACTATGGCTACACCTTC
>TRBD1|TRBJ1-1|TRBV5-6|-
CASSLQGYTEAFF
TGTGCCAGCAGCTTACAGGGGTACACTGAAGCTTTCTTT
>-|TRBJ1-2|TRBV10-3|-
CAISDGSWSYGYTF
TGTGCCATCAGTGACGGGAGCTGGAGCTATGGCTACACCTTC
>TRBD2|TRBJ2-1|TRBV5-4|-
CASSSGGYNEQFF
TGTGCCAGCAGTAGCGGGGGATACAATGAGCAGTTCTTC
>TRBD2|TRBJ2-7|TRBV2|-
CASSLTSGASYEQYF
TGTGCCAGCAGTCTGACTAGCGGGGCATCCTACGAGCAGTACTTC